The source of this T cell receptor beta chain is a study of T cell responses to AZD1222 COVID-19 vaccine. Notes on the study in general: Compared with day 0, the breadth and depth of the Spike-specific TCR repertoire rose significantly after two doses of AZD1222. Spike-spanning, vaccine-associated CD4 TCRs were dominant at 160-218 and 743-854.

The CDR3 runs to 12 residues. Trimming removed 4 bases from V and 4 bases from J, with 8 bases in between. Germline V gene data show CDR1 as SGHTS and CDR2 as YDEGEE. Sequenced by immunoSEQ multiplex PCR; TCRdb stores in-frame clones only, minus some. The sample includes roughly 120,000 clones, more than 85% of them seen just once. A word on this clone: Its cognate antigen is unknown.

The rearrangement uses TRBV5-8 and TRBJ1-2, with D tentatively TRBD1 (5 bases). This clonotype was obtained from an adult in good health. This sample comprised peripheral blood, obtained on day 0 of AZD1222 vaccination. CDR3 coding DNA: TGTGCCAGCAGCCGGGACTTCTATGGCTACACCTTC. Translated: CASSRDFYGYTF.